The text below deals with one TCR beta chain. Its antigen is as yet unknown. The data were produced by immunoSEQ multiplex PCR, yet TCRdb's version contains in-frame clones alone and is incomplete. This sample yields over a million clones, of which approximately 98.5% are seen a single time; approximately 0.4% belongs to the top ten. The data belong to a study of shared clonotypes between healthy human individuals. Study results and caveats: Clonotypes which were not shared had lower generation probabilities than clonotypes that all four donors shared. Larger estimated richness was generally recorded for naive subsets relative to memory subsets. For naive CD4 cells, 5% to 6.5% of clonotypes were shared across several donors.

Naive CD4+ cells were CD45RA-selected; the remaining cells were memory. The germline gives CDR1 SGHRS, CDR2 YFSETQ. The V and J ends lost 3 bases and 2 bases respectively, with 10 bases between them. The CDR3 has 14 amino acids. V usage is TRBV5-1 and J usage is TRBJ2-3; tentative D call: TRBD1 (6 bases). Material for sequencing was naive CD4+ T cells sorted from blood. Subset given: CD45RA+ positively selected. The TCR originated in a man aged 25-45 years in good health. The CDR3 region is CASSSGHFTDTQYF. In nucleotides, the CDR3 is TGCGCCAGCAGCTCGGGACATTTCACAGATACGCAGTATTTT.